Detailed here is one T cell receptor beta chain. Its specificity is unknown. This table comes from immunoSEQ multiplex PCR, and its TCRdb copy is limited to in-frame clones, with some not included. The sample yields roughly 93,000 clones, 85% to 90% seen once. This CDR3 has 15 residues. V was pared by 2 bases and J by 4 bases, with 14 bases between. Germline CDR1 is LNHDA and CDR2 is SQIVND (reference sequence). The entry originates in a study of T cell responses to AZD1222 COVID-19 vaccine. Study outcomes and limitations: Spike was spanned by vaccine-associated CD4 TCRs, which were dominant at 160-218 and 743-854.

The V gene is TRBV19, the J gene TRBJ1-1; D might be TRBD1 (6 bases). The receptor was derived from an adult in good health. Sequenced material: peripheral blood, taken on day 0 of MenACWY control vaccination. The CDR3 loop is CASSITGLDGTEAFF. The CDR3 nucleotides are TGTGCCAGTAGTATAACAGGGTTGGACGGCACTGAAGCTTTCTTT.